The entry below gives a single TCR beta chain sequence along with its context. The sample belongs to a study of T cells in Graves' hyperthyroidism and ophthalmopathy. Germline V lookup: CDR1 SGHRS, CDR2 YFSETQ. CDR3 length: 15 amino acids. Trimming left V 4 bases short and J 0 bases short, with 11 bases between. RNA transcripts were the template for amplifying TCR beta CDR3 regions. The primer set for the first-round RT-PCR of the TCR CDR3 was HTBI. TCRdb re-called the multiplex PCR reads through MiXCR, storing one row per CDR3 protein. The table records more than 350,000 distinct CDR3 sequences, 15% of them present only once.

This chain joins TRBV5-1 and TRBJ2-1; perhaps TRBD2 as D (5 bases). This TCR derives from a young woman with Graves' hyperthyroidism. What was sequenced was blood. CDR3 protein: CASSQEGVSYNEQFF. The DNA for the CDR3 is TGCGCCAGCAGCCAAGAGGGTGTCTCCTACAATGAGCAGTTCTTC.